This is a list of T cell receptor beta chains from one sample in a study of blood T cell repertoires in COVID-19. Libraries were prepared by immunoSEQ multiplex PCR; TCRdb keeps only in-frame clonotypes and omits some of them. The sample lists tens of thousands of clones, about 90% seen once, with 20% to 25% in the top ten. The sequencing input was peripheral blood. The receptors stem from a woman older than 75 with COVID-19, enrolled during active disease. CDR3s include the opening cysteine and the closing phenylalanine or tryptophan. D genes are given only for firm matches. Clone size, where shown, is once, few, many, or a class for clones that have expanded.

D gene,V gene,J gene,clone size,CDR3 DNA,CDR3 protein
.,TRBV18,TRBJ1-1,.,TGTGCCAGCTCAGCCAGGGGAGGGGACACTGAAGCTTTCTTT,CASSARGGDTEAFF
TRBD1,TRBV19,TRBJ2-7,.,TGTGCCAGTGGTAGGGGGCGAGGTGAGCAGTACTTC,CASGRGRGEQYF
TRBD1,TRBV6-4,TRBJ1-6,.,TGTGCCAGCAGTGACTACAGGGGAGTGAGTTCACCCCTCCACTTT,CASSDYRGVSSPLHF
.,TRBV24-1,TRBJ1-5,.,TGTGCCACCAGTGAGGCAGGTACTCAGCCCCAGCATTTT,CATSEAGTQPQHF
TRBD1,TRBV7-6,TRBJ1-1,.,TGTGCCAGCAGCTTCTCAGGGGGTGAAGCTTTCTTT,CASSFSGGEAFF
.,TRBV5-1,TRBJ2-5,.,TGCGCCAGCAGCTTGGGGGCTAGCGTGATGGAGACCCAGTACTTC,CASSLGASVMETQYF
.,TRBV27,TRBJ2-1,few,TGTGCCAGCAGTTGGGCAGGCCGATACAATGAGCAGTTCTTC,CASSWAGRYNEQFF
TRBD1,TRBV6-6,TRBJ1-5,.,TGTGCCAGCACCTTAGACAGGGGAGGCAATCAGCCCCAGCATTTT,CASTLDRGGNQPQHF
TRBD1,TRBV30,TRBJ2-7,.,TGTGCCTGGAGTCTTTTTTCCGGGACAGGGGTCTACGAGCAGTACTTC,CAWSLFSGTGVYEQYF
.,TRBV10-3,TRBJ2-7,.,TGTGCCATCAGTGATTATTTGACGGACTACTACGAGCAGTACTTC,CAISDYLTDYYEQYF
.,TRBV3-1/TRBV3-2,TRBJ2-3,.,TGTGCCAGCAGCCCCTCGTCCCCGAGGACGCAGTATTTT,CASSPSSPRTQYF
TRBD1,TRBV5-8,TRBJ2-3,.,TGTGCCAGCAGCCAAACCGGGACAGCGAGCACAGATACGCAGTATTTT,CASSQTGTASTDTQYF
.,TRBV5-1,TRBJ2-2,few,TGCGCCAGCAGCTTACAGGCAGACGGGGAGCTGTTTTTT,CASSLQADGELFF
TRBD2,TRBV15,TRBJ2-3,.,TGTGCCACCAGCAGAGGACTAGCGGCAACCACAGATACGCAGTATTTT,CATSRGLAATTDTQYF
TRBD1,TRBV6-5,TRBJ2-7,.,TGTGCCAGCAGTCAGGGGGCCGCCTACGAGCAGTACTTC,CASSQGAAYEQYF
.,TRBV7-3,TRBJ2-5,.,TGTGCCAGCAGCTTGGCAGGAGGAGAGACCCAGTACTTC,CASSLAGGETQYF
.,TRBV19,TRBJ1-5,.,TGTGCCAGCACGGGGGGTAGCAATCAGCCCCAGCATTTT,CASTGGSNQPQHF
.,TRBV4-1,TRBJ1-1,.,TGCGCCAGCCTTGGACGGGGCACTGAAGCTTTCTTT,CASLGRGTEAFF
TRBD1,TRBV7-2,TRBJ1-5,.,TGTGCCAGCAGCCCCTCTGACAGGGGCTATCAGCCCCAGCATTTT,CASSPSDRGYQPQHF
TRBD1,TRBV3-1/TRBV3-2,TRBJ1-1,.,TGTGCCAGCAGCCTTACAGACAGGGTCGAAGCTTTCTTT,CASSLTDRVEAFF
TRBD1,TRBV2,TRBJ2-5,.,TGTGCCAGCAAGACAGGGGGCCAAGGAGAGACCCAGTACTTC,CASKTGGQGETQYF
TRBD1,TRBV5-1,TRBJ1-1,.,TGCGCCAGCAGCTCTCCAGGGGGCGGGAACACTGAAGCTTTCTTT,CASSSPGGGNTEAFF
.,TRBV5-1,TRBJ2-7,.,TGCGCCAGCAGCTTGGCCGGGATAGGGATATCCTACGAGCAGTACTTC,CASSLAGIGISYEQYF
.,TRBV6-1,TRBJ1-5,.,TGTGCCAGCAGTGAAGTATCGGGACCCCAGCATTTT,CASSEVSGPQHF
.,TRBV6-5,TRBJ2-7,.,TGTGCCAGCATCAAGTCCCCCGGCGAGCAGTACTTC,CASIKSPGEQYF
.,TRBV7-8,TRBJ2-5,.,TGTGCCAGCAGCTTATTATCCGGGACAACTCTACAAGAGACCCAGTACTTC,CASSLLSGTTLQETQYF
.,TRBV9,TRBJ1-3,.,TGTGCCAGCAGCGCCGAGGGGGTCGCTGGAAACACCATATATTTT,CASSAEGVAGNTIYF
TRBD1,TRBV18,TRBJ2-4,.,TGTGCCAGCTCACGGGACAGGGGAAACATTCAGTACTTC,CASSRDRGNIQYF
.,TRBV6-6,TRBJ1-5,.,TGTGCCAGCAGGACGACAGGAAATAGCAATCAGCCCCAGCATTTT,CASRTTGNSNQPQHF
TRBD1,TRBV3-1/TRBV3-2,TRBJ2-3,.,TGTGCCAGCAGGACAGGGCGGGCTAGCACAGATACGCAGTATTTT,CASRTGRASTDTQYF
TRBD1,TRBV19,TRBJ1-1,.,TGTGCCAGTAGTCCCCGGACAGGGGGCAAGACTGAAGCTTTCTTT,CASSPRTGGKTEAFF
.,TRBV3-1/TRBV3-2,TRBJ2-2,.,TGTGCCAGCAGCCAAGTCTGGACAGACACCGGGGAGCTGTTTTTT,CASSQVWTDTGELFF
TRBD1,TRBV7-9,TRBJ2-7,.,TGTGCCAGCAGCCCCTCCGGGACAGGGGGCTACGAGCAGTACTTC,CASSPSGTGGYEQYF
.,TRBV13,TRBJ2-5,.,TGTGCCAGCAGCTTAGTCCAAGGGGTAGAGACCCAGTACTTC,CASSLVQGVETQYF
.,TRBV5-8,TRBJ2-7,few,TGTGCCAGCAGCCGTCGAGGCGGCTACGAGCAGTACTTC,CASSRRGGYEQYF
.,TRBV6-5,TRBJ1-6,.,TGTGCCAGCAGTCCCTGGGGGCATAATTCACCCCTCCACTTT,CASSPWGHNSPLHF
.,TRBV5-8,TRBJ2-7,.,TGTGCCAGCAGCAGGAAGCGGGCTAGCTCCTACGAGCAGTACTTC,CASSRKRASSYEQYF
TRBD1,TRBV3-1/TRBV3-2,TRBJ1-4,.,TGTGCCAGCAGACCGGGGACAGGGTTTGTTGAAAAACTGTTTTTT,CASRPGTGFVEKLFF
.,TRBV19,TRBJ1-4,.,TGTGCCAGTAAGGACCAGAGCAGGGTCGGTAATGAAAAACTGTTTTTT,CASKDQSRVGNEKLFF
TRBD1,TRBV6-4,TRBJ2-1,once,TGTGCCAGCAGAAAAGGGACAGGGGGCTCACACAATGAGCAGTTCTTC,CASRKGTGGSHNEQFF
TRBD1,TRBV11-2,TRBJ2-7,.,TGTGCCAGCAGCCTACTCCGGGGACAGCGTACCTACGAGCAGTACTTC,CASSLLRGQRTYEQYF
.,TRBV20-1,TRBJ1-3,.,TGCAGTGCTAGTTATTCTCAGGGGCCCGGAAACACCATATATTTT,CSASYSQGPGNTIYF
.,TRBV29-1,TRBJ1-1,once,TGCAGCGTTATTGAGGGTCGGACTGAAGCTTTCTTT,CSVIEGRTEAFF